Shown below are 10 T cell receptor beta chains from a single sample sequenced in a study of long-term antiretroviral therapy in people with HIV. Sequencing relied on immunoSEQ assay v3.0, run at survey level. Here immunoSEQ multiplex PCR was the method, and the copy in TCRdb shows in-frame clones only, minus some. The sample includes 15,000 to 20,000 clones, around 78% of them seen just once. Source: unsorted PBMCs, taken 2.2 years after starting antiretroviral therapy. The receptors here all came from a man aged 45-60 years with HIV.

The CDR3, as DNA: TGTGCCAGCAGCTTACTCGCGCCCTACGAGCAGTACTTC. This encodes CASSLLAPYEQYF. The V gene is TRBV7-2, the J gene TRBJ2-7, with D hard to call. Per the germline V gene, CDR1 is SGHTA and CDR2 is FQGNSA. This CDR3 has 13 amino acids. V shed 2 bases and J shed 2 bases, with 7 bases lying between them.

The rearrangement joins TRBV19 to TRBJ2-1, with a weak D call TRBD2 (5 bases). The germline V gene has CDR1 LNHDA and CDR2 SQIVND (reference sequence). Trimming took off 7 bases at V and 1 base at J, with 11 bases between the two ends. CDR3 length: 14 amino acids. The CDR3 here is CASTGWGSYNEQFF. CDR3 DNA sequence: TGTGCCAGTACGGGATGGGGATCCTACAATGAGCAGTTCTTC.

This chain joins TRBV6-6 and TRBJ2-7; tentative D call: TRBD1 (5 bases). Trimming pared 2 bases from V and 5 bases from J, leaving 10 bases between. The CDR3 length is 13 residues. Looked up from germline, CDR1 is MNHNY and CDR2 is SVGAGI (reference sequence). CDR3 amino acids: CASSYDSLDEQYF. As DNA, the CDR3 is TGTGCCAGCAGTTACGACAGTCTTGACGAGCAGTACTTC.

The table lists this clone with a few counts. The genes are TRBV13 and TRBJ2-1, with no clear D. Trimming took off 3 bases at V and 8 bases at J, with 14 bases between the two ends. CDR1 is PRHDT and CDR2 is FYEKMQ in the germline V gene (reference sequence). The CDR3 extends over 14 amino acids. CDR3 sequence reads: CASSFSLQTHEQFF. The CDR3, as DNA: TGTGCCAGCAGCTTTTCTTTACAGACCCATGAGCAGTTCTTC.

The chain has TRBV9 and TRBJ1-1; D gene uncertain. The CDR3 spans 13 residues. V was trimmed by 0 bases and J by 2 bases, leaving 5 bases between them. Per the germline V gene, CDR1 is SGDLS and CDR2 is YYNGEE. The CDR3 DNA is TGTGCCAGCAGCGTAGACAGTAACACTGAAGCTTTCTTT. Its protein is CASSVDSNTEAFF.

The chain recombines TRBV18 with TRBJ2-5; tentatively, D is TRBD2 (6 bases). From germline, CDR1 is KGHSH and CDR2 LQKENI. The V gene lost 3 bases and the J gene lost 6 bases, with 11 bases spanning the gap. CDR3 length: 13 amino acids. CDR3 nucleotides: TGTGCCAGCTCACCCGCGGGGAGCAAGACCCAGTACTTC. It yields the protein CASSPAGSKTQYF.

This clone has only one observation. The chain has TRBV19 and TRBJ1-2, with 9 bases matching TRBD1. The CDR3 has 15 residues. Trimming cost V 6 bases and J 5 bases; bases outside gene matches: 10. Germline CDR1 and CDR2: LNHDA and SQIVND (reference sequence). In DNA, the CDR3 is TGTGCCAGTAGCCTCCGGGACAGGGTGATTTATGGCTACACCTTC. Translating gives CASSLRDRVIYGYTF.

J is TRBJ2-7 and V is TRBV19; D might be TRBD1 (5 bases). Between the trimmed V and J ends, which lost 5 bases and 3 bases, there was a span of 5 bases. The length of the CDR3 is 11 residues. Germline assignment: CDR1 LNHDA and CDR2 SQIVND (reference sequence). The CDR3 loop is CASSDSYEQYF. Written as DNA, the CDR3 is TGTGCCAGTAGTGACAGCTACGAGCAGTACTTC.

The V and J genes are TRBV18 and TRBJ2-7; D gene ambiguous. Germline V lookup: CDR1 KGHSH, CDR2 LQKENI. This CDR3 region has 12 residues. The ends were cut back, 6 bases at V and 0 bases at J, with 6 bases in the middle. CDR3 DNA: TGTGCCAGCTCCCGTAACTCCTACGAGCAGTACTTC. Translated, it gives CASSRNSYEQYF.

The V and J genes are TRBV6-5 and TRBJ2-5, with TRBD2 as a possible D gene (5 bases). The V end was cut by 0 bases, the J end by 3 bases, with 11 bases between. Looked up from germline, CDR1 is MNHEY and CDR2 is SVGAGI. This CDR3 is 15 amino acids long. This CDR3 is CASSYSFSAKETQYF. The CDR3, as DNA: TGTGCCAGCAGTTACTCCTTTAGCGCAAAAGAGACCCAGTACTTC.